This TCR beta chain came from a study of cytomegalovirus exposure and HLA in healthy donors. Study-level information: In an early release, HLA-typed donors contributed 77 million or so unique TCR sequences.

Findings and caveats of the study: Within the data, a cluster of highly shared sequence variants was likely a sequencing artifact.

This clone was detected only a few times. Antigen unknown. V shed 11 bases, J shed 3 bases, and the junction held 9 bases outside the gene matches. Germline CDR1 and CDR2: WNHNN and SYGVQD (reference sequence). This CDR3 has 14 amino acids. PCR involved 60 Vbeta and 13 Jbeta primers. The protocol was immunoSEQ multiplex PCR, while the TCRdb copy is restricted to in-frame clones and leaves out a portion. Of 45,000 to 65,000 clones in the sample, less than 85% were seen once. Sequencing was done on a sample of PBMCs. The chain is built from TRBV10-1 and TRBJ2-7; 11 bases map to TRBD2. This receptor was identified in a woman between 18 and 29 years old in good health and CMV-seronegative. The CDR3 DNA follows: TGCGCCGGGGGAGGGACTAGCGGCCTCTACGAGCAGTACTTC. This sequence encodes CAGGGTSGLYEQYF.